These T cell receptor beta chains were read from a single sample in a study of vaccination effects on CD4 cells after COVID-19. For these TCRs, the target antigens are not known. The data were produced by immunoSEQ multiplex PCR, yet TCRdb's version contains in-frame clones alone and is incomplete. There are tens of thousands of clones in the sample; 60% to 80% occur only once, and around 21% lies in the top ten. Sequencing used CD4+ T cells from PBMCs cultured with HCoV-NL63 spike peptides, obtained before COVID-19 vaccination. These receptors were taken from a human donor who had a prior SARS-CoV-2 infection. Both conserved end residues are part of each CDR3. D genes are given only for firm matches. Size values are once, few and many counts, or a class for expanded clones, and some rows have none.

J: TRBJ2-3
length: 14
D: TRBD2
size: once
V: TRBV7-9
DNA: TGTGCCAGCAGCTTAGCTAGCGGGAGAGATACGCAGTATTTT
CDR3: CASSLASGRDTQYF

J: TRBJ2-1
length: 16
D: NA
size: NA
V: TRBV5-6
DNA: TGTGCCAGCATCATGGGGTGGCAGGGGACCTACAATGAGCAGTTCTTC
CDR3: CASIMGWQGTYNEQFF

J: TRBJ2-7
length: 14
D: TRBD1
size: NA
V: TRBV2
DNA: TGTGCCAGCAGTGCCGACAGGGGGCGGATCGAGCAGTACTTC
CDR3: CASSADRGRIEQYF

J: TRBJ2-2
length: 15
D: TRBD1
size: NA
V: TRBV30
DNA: TGTGCCTGGAAAAAGACAGGGTTCAACACCGGGGAGCTGTTTTTT
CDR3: CAWKKTGFNTGELFF

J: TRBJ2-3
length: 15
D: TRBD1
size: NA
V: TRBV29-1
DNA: TGCAGCGCAACAGGGGATAGCTGGAATTTGGATACGCAGTATTTT
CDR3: CSATGDSWNLDTQYF

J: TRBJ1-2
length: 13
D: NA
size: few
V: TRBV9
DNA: TGTGCCAGCAGCGCAACAGGGTACTATGGCTACACCTTC
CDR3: CASSATGYYGYTF

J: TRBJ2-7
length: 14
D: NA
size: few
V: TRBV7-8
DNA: TGTGCCAGCAGCCAGGACATGGAGGACTACGAGCAGTACTTC
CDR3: CASSQDMEDYEQYF

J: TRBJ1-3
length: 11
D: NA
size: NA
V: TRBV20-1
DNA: TGCAGTGCTAGCGGGGTAGCCGCCATATATTTT
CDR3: CSASGVAAIYF

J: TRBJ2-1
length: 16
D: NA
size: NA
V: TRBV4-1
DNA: TGCGCCAGCAGCCAAGCACTAGTTTATACTAGTAATGAGCAGTTCTTC
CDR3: CASSQALVYTSNEQFF

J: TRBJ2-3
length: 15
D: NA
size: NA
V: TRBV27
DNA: TGTGCCAGCACACCCAAGGGGTTTAGCACAGATACGCAGTATTTT
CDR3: CASTPKGFSTDTQYF

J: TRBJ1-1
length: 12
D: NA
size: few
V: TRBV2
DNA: TGTGCCAGCTCGACAGGTAACACTGAAGCTTTCTTT
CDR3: CASSTGNTEAFF

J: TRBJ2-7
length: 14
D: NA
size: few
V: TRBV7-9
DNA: TGTGCCAGCAGCTTAGTTGGGCCCCCCTACGAGCAGTACTTC
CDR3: CASSLVGPPYEQYF

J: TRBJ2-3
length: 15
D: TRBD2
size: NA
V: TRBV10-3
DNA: TGTGCCATCAGTCTTACTAGCGTGGGCACAGATACGCAGTATTTT
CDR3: CAISLTSVGTDTQYF

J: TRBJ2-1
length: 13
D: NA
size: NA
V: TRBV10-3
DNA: TGTGCCATCAGTGAGTCGATCCAGACAGAGCAGTTCTTC
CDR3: CAISESIQTEQFF

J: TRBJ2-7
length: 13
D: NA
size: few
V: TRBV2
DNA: TGTGCCAGCAGTGAGGCGGATATCTACGAGCAGTACTTC
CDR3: CASSEADIYEQYF

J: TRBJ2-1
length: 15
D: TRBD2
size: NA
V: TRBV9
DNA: TGTGCCAGCAGCCCAATGGGGGGGACCTACAATGAGCAGTTCTTC
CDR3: CASSPMGGTYNEQFF

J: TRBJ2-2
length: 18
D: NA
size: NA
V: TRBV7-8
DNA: TGTGCCAGCAGCTTAGCGCTGGCCGGCCGCCGGCTCACCGGGGAGCTGTTTTTT
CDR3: CASSLALAGRRLTGELFF

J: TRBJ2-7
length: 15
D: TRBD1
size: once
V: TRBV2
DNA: TGTGCCAGCAATAGTCGAGGGGGCGGTACCTACGAGCAGTACTTC
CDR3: CASNSRGGGTYEQYF

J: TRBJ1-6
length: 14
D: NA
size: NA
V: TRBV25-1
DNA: TGTGCCAGCAGCCCGCATCAGGAGAATTCACCCCTCCACTTT
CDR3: CASSPHQENSPLHF

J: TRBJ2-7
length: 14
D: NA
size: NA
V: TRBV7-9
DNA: TGTGCCAGCAGCTCCGGCGATGGGGGCAAGGGGCAGTACTTC
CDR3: CASSSGDGGKGQYF

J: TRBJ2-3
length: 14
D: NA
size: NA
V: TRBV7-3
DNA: TGTGCCAGCAGCTTAGACCGACACACAGATACGCAGTATTTT
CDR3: CASSLDRHTDTQYF

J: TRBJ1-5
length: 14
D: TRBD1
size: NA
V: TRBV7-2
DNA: TGTGCCAGCAGCTTAGGAGGGGGCATTCAGCCCCAGCATTTT
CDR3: CASSLGGGIQPQHF

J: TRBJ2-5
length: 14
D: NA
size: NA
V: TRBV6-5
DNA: TGTGCCAGCACCTCAGGGGTGTTCGAAGAGACCCAGTACTTC
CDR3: CASTSGVFEETQYF

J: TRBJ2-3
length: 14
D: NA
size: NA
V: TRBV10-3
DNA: TGTGCCATCAGTGTCTCGGGGGGCACAGATACGCAGTATTTT
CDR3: CAISVSGGTDTQYF

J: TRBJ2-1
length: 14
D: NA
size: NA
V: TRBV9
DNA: TGTGCCAGCAGCCAAGAGAAGCGGATTGGTGAGCAGTTCTTC
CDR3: CASSQEKRIGEQFF

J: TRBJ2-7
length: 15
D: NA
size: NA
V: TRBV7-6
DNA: TGTGCCAGCAGCCAAATTACGGGACAAGCCTACGAGCAGTACTTC
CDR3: CASSQITGQAYEQYF

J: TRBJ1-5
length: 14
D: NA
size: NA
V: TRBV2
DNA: TGTGCCAGCAGTGGGCTTGGGGTAGGTCAGCCCCAGCATTTT
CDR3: CASSGLGVGQPQHF

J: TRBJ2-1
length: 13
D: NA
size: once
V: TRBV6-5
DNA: TGTGCCAGCAGTTACTACGGATACAATGAGCAGTTCTTC
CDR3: CASSYYGYNEQFF

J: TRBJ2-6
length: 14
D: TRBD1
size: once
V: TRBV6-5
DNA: TGTGCCAGCAGTACAGGGGGTGGGGCCAACGTCCTGACTTTC
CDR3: CASSTGGGANVLTF

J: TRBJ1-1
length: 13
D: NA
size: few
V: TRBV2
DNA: TGTGCCAGCAGAGGAAGACAGAACACTGAAGCTTTCTTT
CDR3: CASRGRQNTEAFF

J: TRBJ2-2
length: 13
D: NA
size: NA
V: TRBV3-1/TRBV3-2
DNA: TGTGCCAGCAGCCAGAGAGGCGCCGGGGAGCTGTTTTTT
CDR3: CASSQRGAGELFF

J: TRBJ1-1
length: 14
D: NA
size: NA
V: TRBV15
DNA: TGTGCCACCAGGTCATATGCCTCCAACACTGAAGCTTTCTTT
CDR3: CATRSYASNTEAFF

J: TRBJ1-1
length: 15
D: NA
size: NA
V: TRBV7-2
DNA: TGTGCCAGCAGCTTAGGCCGGACAATGAACACTGAAGCTTTCTTT
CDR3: CASSLGRTMNTEAFF

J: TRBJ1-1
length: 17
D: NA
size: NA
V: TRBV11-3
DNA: TGTGCCAGCAGCCCCGGAAGGGGGAGCACCCGGGGCACTGAAGCTTTCTTT
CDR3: CASSPGRGSTRGTEAFF

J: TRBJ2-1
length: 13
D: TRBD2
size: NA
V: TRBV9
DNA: TGTGCCAGCAGCGTCGGGGGGACTACCGAGCAGTTCTTC
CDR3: CASSVGGTTEQFF

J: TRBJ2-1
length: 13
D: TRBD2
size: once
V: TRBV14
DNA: TGTGCCAGCAGAATAGCGGGAGGGGGTGAGCAGTTCTTC
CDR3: CASRIAGGGEQFF

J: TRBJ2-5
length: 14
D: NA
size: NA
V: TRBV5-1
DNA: TGCGCCAGCAGCTTGGGGCAGCTCCAAGAGACCCAGTACTTC
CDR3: CASSLGQLQETQYF

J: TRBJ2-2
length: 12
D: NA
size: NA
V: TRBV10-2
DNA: TGCGCCAGCAGAAAGGACACCGGGGAGCTGTTTTTT
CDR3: CASRKDTGELFF

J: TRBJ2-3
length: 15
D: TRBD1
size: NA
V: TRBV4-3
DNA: TGCGCCAGCAGCCAAGGGACAGGGAGAGGAGATACGCAGTATTTT
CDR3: CASSQGTGRGDTQYF

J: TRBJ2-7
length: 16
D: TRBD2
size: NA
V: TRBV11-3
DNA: TGTGCCAGCACTCCTCATGCTGGAGCGGGAGTTTACGAGCAGTACTTC
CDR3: CASTPHAGAGVYEQYF

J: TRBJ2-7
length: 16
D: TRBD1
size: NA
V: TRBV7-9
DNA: TGTGCCAGCAGCTTACAACAGGGGTCGACAGCCTACGAGCAGTACTTC
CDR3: CASSLQQGSTAYEQYF

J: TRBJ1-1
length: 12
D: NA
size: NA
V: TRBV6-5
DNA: TGTGCCAGCAGTCAGCTAGAAGAGCAAGCTTTCTTT
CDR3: CASSQLEEQAFF

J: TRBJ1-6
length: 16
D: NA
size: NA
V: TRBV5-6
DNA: TGTGCCAGCAGCTTTCAGGGTTCGAACTATAATTCACCCCTCCACTTT
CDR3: CASSFQGSNYNSPLHF

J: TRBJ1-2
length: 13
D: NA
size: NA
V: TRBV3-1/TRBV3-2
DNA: TGTGCCAGCAGCCAAGCCCATTCCTATGGCTACACCTTC
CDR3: CASSQAHSYGYTF

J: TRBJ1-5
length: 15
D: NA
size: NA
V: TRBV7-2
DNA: TGTGCCAGCAGCTTTTCCGGGACGAACAATCAGCCCCAGCATTTT
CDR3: CASSFSGTNNQPQHF

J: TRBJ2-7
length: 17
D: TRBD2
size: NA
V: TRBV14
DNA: TGTGCCAGCAGCCAATATTCCCGGTCTAGCGGGAAGTACGAGCAGTACTTC
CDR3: CASSQYSRSSGKYEQYF

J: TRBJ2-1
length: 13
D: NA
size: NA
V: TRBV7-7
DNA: TGTGCTAGCAGCCCTAGGGTGACGGGTGAGCAGTTCTTC
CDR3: CASSPRVTGEQFF

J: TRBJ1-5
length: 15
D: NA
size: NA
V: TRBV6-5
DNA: TGTGCCAGCAGCGATAGCGGCTATAGCAATCAGCCCCAGCATTTT
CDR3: CASSDSGYSNQPQHF

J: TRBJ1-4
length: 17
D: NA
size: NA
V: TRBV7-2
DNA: TGTGCCAGCAGCTTAGGGTCGGGTAGGGCAACTAATGAAAAACTGTTTTTT
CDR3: CASSLGSGRATNEKLFF

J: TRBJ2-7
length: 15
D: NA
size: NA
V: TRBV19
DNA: TGTGCCAGTAGCCGGAGAAACGATATATCCTACGAGCAGTACTTC
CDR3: CASSRRNDISYEQYF

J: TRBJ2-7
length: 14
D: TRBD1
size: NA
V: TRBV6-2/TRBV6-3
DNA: TGTGCCAGAAGCGGGGACAGGGGGCTCTACGAGCAGTACTTC
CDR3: CARSGDRGLYEQYF